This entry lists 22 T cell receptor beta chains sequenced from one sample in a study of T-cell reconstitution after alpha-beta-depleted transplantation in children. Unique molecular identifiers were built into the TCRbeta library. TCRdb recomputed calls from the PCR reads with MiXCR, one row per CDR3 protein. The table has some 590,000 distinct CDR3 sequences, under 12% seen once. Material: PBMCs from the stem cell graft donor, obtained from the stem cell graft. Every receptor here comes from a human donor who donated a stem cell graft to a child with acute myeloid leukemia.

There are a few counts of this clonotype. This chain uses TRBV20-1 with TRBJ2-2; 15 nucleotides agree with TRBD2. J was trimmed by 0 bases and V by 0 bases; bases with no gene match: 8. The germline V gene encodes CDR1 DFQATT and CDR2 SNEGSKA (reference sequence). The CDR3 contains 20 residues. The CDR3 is CSARELPGLAGGPNTGELFF. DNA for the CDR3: TGCAGTGCTAGAGAACTTCCGGGACTAGCGGGAGGACCGAACACCGGGGAGCTGTTTTTT.

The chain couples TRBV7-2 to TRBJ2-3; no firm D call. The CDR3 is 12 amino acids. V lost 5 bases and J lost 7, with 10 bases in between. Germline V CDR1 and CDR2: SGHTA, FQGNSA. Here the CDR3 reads CASSQAFNTQYF. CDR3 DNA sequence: TGTGCCAGCAGCCAAGCATTCAATACGCAGTATTTT.

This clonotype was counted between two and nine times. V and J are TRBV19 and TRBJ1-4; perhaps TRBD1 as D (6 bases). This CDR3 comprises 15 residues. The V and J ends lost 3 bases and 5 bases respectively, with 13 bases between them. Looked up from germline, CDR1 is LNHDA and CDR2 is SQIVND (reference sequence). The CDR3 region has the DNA TGTGCCAGTAGTATGCTCGACAGGCGCAATGAAAAACTGTTTTTT. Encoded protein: CASSMLDRRNEKLFF.

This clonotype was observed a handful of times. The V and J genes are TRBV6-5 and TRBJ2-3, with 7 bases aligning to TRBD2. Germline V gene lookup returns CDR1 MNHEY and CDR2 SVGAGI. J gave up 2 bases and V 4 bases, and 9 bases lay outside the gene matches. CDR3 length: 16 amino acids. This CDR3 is CASSSLAAGVTDTQYF. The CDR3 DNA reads TGTGCCAGCAGTTCCCTAGCGGCGGGGGTCACAGATACGCAGTATTTT.

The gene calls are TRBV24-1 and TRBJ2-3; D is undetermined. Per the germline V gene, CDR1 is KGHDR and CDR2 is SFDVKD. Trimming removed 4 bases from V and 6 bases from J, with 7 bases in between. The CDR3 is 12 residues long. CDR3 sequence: CATSDMDDTQYF. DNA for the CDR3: TGTGCCACCAGTGACATGGACGATACGCAGTATTTT.

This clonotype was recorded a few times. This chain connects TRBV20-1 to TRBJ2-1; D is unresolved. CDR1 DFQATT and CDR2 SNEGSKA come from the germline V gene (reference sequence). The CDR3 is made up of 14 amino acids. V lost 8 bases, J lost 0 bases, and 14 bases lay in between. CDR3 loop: CSPSTPNSYNEQFF. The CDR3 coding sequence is TGCAGTCCAAGTACCCCCAACTCCTACAATGAGCAGTTCTTC.

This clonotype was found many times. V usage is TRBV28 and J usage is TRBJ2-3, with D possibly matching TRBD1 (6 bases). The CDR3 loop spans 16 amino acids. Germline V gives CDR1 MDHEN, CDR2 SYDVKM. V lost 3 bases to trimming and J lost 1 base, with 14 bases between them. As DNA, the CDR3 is TGTGCCAGCAGTTTCCGGGACAAGATTCGCACAGATACGCAGTATTTT. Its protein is CASSFRDKIRTDTQYF.

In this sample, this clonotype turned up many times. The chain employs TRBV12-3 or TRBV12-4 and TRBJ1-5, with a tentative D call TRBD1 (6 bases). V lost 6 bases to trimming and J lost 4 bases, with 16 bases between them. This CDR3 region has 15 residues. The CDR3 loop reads CASSLTGRGNQPQHF. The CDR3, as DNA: TGTGCCAGCAGCCTAACTGGTAGGGGGAATCAGCCCCAGCATTTT.

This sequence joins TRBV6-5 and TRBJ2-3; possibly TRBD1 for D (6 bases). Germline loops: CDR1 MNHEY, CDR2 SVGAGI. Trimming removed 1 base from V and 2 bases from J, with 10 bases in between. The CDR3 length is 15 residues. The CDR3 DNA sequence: TGTGCCAGCAGTTACTTCGGACAGAACACAGATACGCAGTATTTT. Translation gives CASSYFGQNTDTQYF.

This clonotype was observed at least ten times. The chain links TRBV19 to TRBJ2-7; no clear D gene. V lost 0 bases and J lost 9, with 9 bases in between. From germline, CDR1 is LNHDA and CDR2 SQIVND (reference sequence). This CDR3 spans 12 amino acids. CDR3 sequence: CASSIEGIVQYF. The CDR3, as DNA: TGTGCCAGTAGTATAGAGGGGATTGTGCAGTACTTC.

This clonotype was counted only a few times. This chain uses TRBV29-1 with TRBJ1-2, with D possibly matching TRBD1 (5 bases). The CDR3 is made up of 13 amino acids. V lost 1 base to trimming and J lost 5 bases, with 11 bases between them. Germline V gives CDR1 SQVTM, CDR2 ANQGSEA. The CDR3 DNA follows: TGCAGCGTTGAAGCTTGGCAGGGATATGGCTACACCTTC. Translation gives CSVEAWQGYGYTF.

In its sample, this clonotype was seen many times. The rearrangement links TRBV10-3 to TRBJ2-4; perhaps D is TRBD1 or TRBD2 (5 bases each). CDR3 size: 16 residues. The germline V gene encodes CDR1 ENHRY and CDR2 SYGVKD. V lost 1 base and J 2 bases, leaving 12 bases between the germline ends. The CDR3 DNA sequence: TGTGCCATCAGTGAGTTGGGGCAGGGACCCAAAAACATTCAGTACTTC. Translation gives CAISELGQGPKNIQYF.

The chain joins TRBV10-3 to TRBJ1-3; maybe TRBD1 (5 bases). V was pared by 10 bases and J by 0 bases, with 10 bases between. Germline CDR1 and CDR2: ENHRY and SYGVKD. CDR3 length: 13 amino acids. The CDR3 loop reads CATRGSSGNTIYF. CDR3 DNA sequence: TGTGCCACCCGGGGGTCCTCTGGAAACACCATATATTTT.

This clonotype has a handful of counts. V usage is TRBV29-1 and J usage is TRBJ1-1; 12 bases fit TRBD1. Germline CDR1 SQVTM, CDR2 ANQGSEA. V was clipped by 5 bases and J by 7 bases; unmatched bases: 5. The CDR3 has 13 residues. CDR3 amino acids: CSVMGQGALEAFF. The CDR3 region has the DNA TGCAGCGTTATGGGACAGGGGGCCCTTGAAGCTTTCTTT.

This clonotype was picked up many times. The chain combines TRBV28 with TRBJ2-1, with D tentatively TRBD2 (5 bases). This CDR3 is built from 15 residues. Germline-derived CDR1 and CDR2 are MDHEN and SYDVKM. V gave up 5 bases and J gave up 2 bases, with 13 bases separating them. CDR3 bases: TGTGCCAGCAGTCCCGTTCCCGGGGCCTACAATGAGCAGTTCTTC. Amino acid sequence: CASSPVPGAYNEQFF.

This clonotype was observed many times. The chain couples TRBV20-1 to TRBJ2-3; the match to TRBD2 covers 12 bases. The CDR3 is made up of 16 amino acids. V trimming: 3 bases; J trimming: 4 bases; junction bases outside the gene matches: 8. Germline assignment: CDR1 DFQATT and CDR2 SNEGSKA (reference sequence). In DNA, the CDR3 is TGCAGTGCTAGCGCAAGACTAGCGGGAGAGGCAGATACGCAGTATTTT. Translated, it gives CSASARLAGEADTQYF.

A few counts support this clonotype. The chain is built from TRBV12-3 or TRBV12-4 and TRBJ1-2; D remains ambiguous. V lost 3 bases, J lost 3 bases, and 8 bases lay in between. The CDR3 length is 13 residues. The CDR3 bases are TGTGCCAGCAGTTTCTCGGGAGACTATGGCTACACCTTC. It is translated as CASSFSGDYGYTF.

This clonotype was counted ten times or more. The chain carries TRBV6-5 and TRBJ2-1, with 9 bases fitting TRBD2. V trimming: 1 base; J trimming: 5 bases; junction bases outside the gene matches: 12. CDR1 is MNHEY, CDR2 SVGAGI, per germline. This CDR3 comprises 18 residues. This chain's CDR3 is CASSYFWYPSGNNNEQFF. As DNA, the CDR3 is TGTGCCAGCAGTTACTTTTGGTACCCTAGCGGGAACAACAATGAGCAGTTCTTC.

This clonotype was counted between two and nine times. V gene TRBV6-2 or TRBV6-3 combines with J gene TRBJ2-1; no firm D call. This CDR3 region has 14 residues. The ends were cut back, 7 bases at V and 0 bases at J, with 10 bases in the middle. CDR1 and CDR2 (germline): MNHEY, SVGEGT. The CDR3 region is CASTRGNSYNEQFF. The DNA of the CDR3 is TGTGCCAGCACACGCGGAAACTCCTACAATGAGCAGTTCTTC.

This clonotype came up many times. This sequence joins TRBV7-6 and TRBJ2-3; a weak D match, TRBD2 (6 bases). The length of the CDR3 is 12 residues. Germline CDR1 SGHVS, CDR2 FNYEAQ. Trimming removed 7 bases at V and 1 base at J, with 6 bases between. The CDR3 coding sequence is TGTGCCAGCACTAGCGGCACAGATACGCAGTATTTT. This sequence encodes CASTSGTDTQYF.

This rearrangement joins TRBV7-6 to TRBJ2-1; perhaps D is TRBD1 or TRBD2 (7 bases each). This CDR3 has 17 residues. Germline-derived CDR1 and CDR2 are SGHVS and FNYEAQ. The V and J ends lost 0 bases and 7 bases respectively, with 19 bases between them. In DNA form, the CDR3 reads TGTGCCAGCAGCTTAGCGAACGGCAACAGGGGAGGGAATGAGCAGTTCTTC. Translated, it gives CASSLANGNRGGNEQFF.

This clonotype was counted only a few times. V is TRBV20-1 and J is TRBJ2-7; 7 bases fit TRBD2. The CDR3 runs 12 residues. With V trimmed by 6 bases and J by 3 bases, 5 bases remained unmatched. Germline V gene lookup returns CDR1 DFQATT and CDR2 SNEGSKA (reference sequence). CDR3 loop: CSARGLRYEQYF. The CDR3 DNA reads TGCAGTGCCCGGGGACTACGCTACGAGCAGTACTTC.